The 25 T cell receptor beta chains listed next were all sequenced from one sample in a study of blood T cell repertoires in COVID-19. Some clones are missing from TCRdb's copy, which holds only in-frame ones; the method was immunoSEQ multiplex PCR. Among approximately 260,000 clones listed, about 88% were seen once. Material for sequencing was peripheral blood. The source is a man aged 18 to 29 with active or convalescent COVID-19.

This clone is a singleton in its sample. The chain recombines TRBV30 with TRBJ1-2, with 9 nucleotides matching TRBD1. With 0 bases clipped from V and 5 bases from J, the junction kept 7 bases outside the gene matches. Germline assignment: CDR1 GTSNPN and CDR2 SVGIG (reference sequence). The CDR3 totals 15 residues. The CDR3 coding sequence is TGTGCCTGGAGTGTACAGGGTGGACAGGGGTATGGCTACACCTTC. Translating it yields CAWSVQGGQGYGYTF.

V gene TRBV5-6 combines with J gene TRBJ1-2; D unclear. From germline, CDR1 is SGHDT and CDR2 YYEEEE. Trimming cost V 2 bases and J 8 bases, with 13 bases left between them. The CDR3 is 13 amino acids. CDR3 bases: TGTGCCAGCAGCTTCAGCCGGGTCGACGGCTACACCTTC. It translates to CASSFSRVDGYTF. Full variable domain (remainder filled in from reference TRBV5-6 and TRBJ1-2): DAGVTQSPTHLIKTRGQQVTLRCSPKSGHDTVSWYQQALGQGPQFIFQYYEEEERQRGNFPDRFSGHQFPNYSSELNVNALLLGDSALYLCASSFSRVDGYTFGSGTRLTVV.

The rearrangement links TRBV12-3 or TRBV12-4 to TRBJ1-5; D uncertain. This CDR3 region has 13 residues. V shed 3 bases and J shed 7 bases, with 10 bases lying between them. CDR3 DNA sequence: TGTGCCAGCAGTTTCCTCGGGAACCAGCCCCAGCATTTT. As protein: CASSFLGNQPQHF.

V usage is TRBV11-3 and J usage is TRBJ2-7; no clear D. Trimming pared 0 bases from V and 3 bases from J, leaving 3 bases between. Germline CDR1 SGHNT, CDR2 YENEEA. CDR3 size: 12 residues. CDR3 region: CASSLDRYEQYF. The DNA of the CDR3 is TGTGCCAGCAGCTTAGATCGCTACGAGCAGTACTTC.

The chain combines TRBV7-9 with TRBJ2-2, with D possibly being TRBD2 (6 bases). Germline lookup yields CDR1 SEHNR and CDR2 FQNEAQ (reference sequence). This CDR3 region has 12 residues. The V end lost 4 bases, the J end lost 13 bases, and 13 bases lay between the germline ends. The chain's CDR3 is CASSSAGGSLFF. CDR3 coding DNA: TGTGCCAGCAGCTCCGCCGGGGGTTCGCTGTTTTTT.

The chain combines TRBV4-2 with TRBJ2-7; 12 bases line up with TRBD2. The CDR3 length is 17 residues. Germline CDR1 LGHNA, CDR2 YNFKEQ. The J segment lost 7 bases and the V segment lost 4 bases, leaving 14 bases of the junction unmatched. DNA for the CDR3: TGTGCCAGCAGCCCCTCCCCGACACTAGCGGGAGGATGGGAGCAGTACTTC. The encoded protein is CASSPSPTLAGGWEQYF.

The table lists this clone with a count of one. The V and J genes are TRBV6-1 and TRBJ1-5, with TRBD1 matching 10 bases. Germline CDR1 and CDR2: MNHNS and SASEGT. The V and J ends lost 1 base and 7 bases, in that order; junction bases with no gene match: 7. The CDR3 runs 16 residues. CDR3 sequence reads: CASSEGKGTGDQPQHF. CDR3 DNA: TGTGCCAGCAGTGAAGGGAAAGGGACAGGGGACCAGCCCCAGCATTTT.

The gene calls are TRBV6-6 and TRBJ1-1, with D perhaps matching TRBD1 (6 bases). The CDR3 runs to 15 residues. Germline lookup yields CDR1 MNHNY and CDR2 SVGAGI (reference sequence). The germline V and J ends were trimmed by 1 base and 5 bases, with 14 bases remaining between them. The CDR3 reads CASSYYPGTTTEAFF. DNA of the CDR3: TGTGCCAGCAGTTACTACCCCGGGACAACGACTGAAGCTTTCTTT.

This chain links TRBV14 with TRBJ2-7; maybe TRBD2 (6 bases). Trimming removed 1 base from V and 0 bases from J, with 7 bases in between. Per the germline V gene, CDR1 is SGHDN and CDR2 is FVKESK. The CDR3 totals 14 residues. CDR3 region: CASSQVGGSYEQYF. As DNA, the CDR3 is TGTGCCAGCAGCCAAGTGGGGGGCTCCTACGAGCAGTACTTC. Full variable domain (remainder filled in from reference TRBV14 and TRBJ2-7): EAGVTQFPSHSVIEKGQTVTLRCDPISGHDNLYWYRRVMGKEIKFLLHFVKESKQDESGMPNNRFLAERTGGTYSTLKVQPAELEDSGVYFCASSQVGGSYEQYFGPGTRLTVT.

The genes are TRBV7-2 and TRBJ1-5, with 8 bases that match TRBD1. With 0 bases clipped from V and 4 bases from J, the junction kept 2 bases outside the gene matches. Germline CDR1 SGHTA, CDR2 FQGNSA. This CDR3 is 15 amino acids long. CDR3 residues: CASSLARTGNQPQHF. CDR3 nucleotide sequence: TGTGCCAGCAGCTTAGCGAGGACAGGGAATCAGCCCCAGCATTTT. Filled out from reference TRBV7-2 and TRBJ1-5, the complete variable domain reads GAGVSQSPSNKVTEKGKDVELRCDPISGHTALYWYRQSLGQGLEFLIYFQGNSAPDKSGLPSDRFSAERTGGSVSTLTIQRTQQEDSAVYLCASSLARTGNQPQHFGDGTRLSIL.

The chain joins TRBV15 to TRBJ1-2, with D unclear. Germline V gene lookup returns CDR1 LNHNV and CDR2 YYDKDF (reference sequence). Between the trimmed V and J ends, which lost 5 bases and 3 bases, there was a span of 10 bases. This CDR3 is built from 13 residues. CDR3 sequence reads: CATSPDIDYGYTF. Written as DNA, the CDR3 is TGTGCCACCAGCCCTGACATTGACTATGGCTACACCTTC.

A few counts support this clone. V usage is TRBV5-1 and J usage is TRBJ1-1; no clear D gene. V shed 0 bases and J shed 5 bases, with 11 bases lying between them. Per the germline V gene, CDR1 is SGHRS and CDR2 is YFSETQ. The CDR3 extends over 14 amino acids. The CDR3 bases are TGCGCCAGCAGCTTGGTGGGCTTTGGGACTGAAGCTTTCTTT. It codes for CASSLVGFGTEAFF.

The chain uses TRBV19 and TRBJ2-7; 8 nucleotides align to TRBD1. With V trimmed by 3 bases and J by 5 bases, 6 bases remained unmatched. The CDR3 is 14 residues long. Germline V gene sequence: CDR1 LNHDA, CDR2 SQIVND (reference sequence). The CDR3 spells CASSIRTGSHEQYF. The CDR3 DNA reads TGTGCCAGTAGTATCAGGACAGGGTCCCACGAGCAGTACTTC.

The rearrangement joins TRBV5-4 to TRBJ1-3, with unresolved D. Germline CDR1 and CDR2: SGHNT and YYREEE (reference sequence). This CDR3 region has 14 residues. V was cut by 1 base and J by 4 bases, with 9 bases left in between. As DNA, the CDR3 is TGTGCCAGCAGCTTGTTAGGAGGAGGAAACACCATATATTTT. It translates to CASSLLGGGNTIYF.

A few counts support this clone. CDR3 DNA sequence: TGTGCCAGCAGCTCCGAGGGAGGGTCAGGCCAGCCCCAGCATTTT. Protein product: CASSSEGGSGQPQHF. This chain connects TRBV9 to TRBJ1-5, with D unclear. The germline V and J ends were trimmed by 4 bases and 7 bases, with 18 bases remaining between them. This CDR3 has 15 residues. Germline loops: CDR1 SGDLS, CDR2 YYNGEE.

This clone was found a few times. The chain uses TRBV2 and TRBJ1-1; the match to TRBD1 covers 7 bases. Per germline, CDR1 SNHLY and CDR2 FYNNEI. The CDR3 totals 11 residues. The ends lost 6 bases at V and 11 bases at J; junction bases unmatched: 6. The CDR3 coding sequence is TGTGCCAGCAGAGCCGACAGGGAGGCTTTCTTT. This codes for CASRADREAFF. The whole variable domain, remainder taken from reference TRBV2 and TRBJ1-1, is EPEVTQTPSHQVTQMGQEVILRCVPISNHLYFYWYRQILGQKVEFLVSFYNNEISEKSEIFDDQFSVERPDGSNFTLKIRSTKLEDSAMYFCASRADREAFFGQGTRLTVV.

The V and J genes are TRBV5-1 and TRBJ1-6; tentatively, D is TRBD1 (5 bases). Germline loops: CDR1 SGHRS, CDR2 YFSETQ. V was trimmed by 0 bases and J by 9 bases, leaving 16 bases between them. The CDR3 spans 16 residues. The CDR3 DNA reads as TGCGCCAGCAGCTTGGAAGGGGCAGACCTACTTTCACCCCTCCACTTT. Its protein is CASSLEGADLLSPLHF.

The chain uses TRBV5-5 and TRBJ1-5; the match to TRBD1 covers 7 bases. In germline, CDR1 is SGHKS, CDR2 YYEKEE (reference sequence). The CDR3 runs to 15 residues. V dropped 2 bases and J dropped 4; count of bases not matched to a gene: 6. The CDR3 sequence: CASSLVTGDNQPQHF. In nucleotides, the CDR3 is TGTGCCAGCAGCTTAGTCACAGGGGATAATCAGCCCCAGCATTTT.

This clone was seen a single time. The chain joins TRBV19 to TRBJ1-3; D perhaps matches TRBD1 (5 bases). The CDR3 runs 16 residues. Trimming cost V 7 bases and J 0 bases, with 16 bases left between them. Germline V gene data show CDR1 as LNHDA and CDR2 as SQIVND (reference sequence). The CDR3 sequence is CASTEYWGGSGNTIYF. DNA of the CDR3: TGTGCCAGTACCGAATATTGGGGGGGCTCTGGAAACACCATATATTTT.

The V gene is TRBV5-6, the J gene TRBJ1-6; no clear D. The germline gives CDR1 SGHDT, CDR2 YYEEEE. This CDR3 is 14 amino acids long. V gave up 4 bases and J gave up 10 bases, with 15 bases separating them. CDR3: CASSPLSLGSPLHF. CDR3 nucleotides: TGTGCCAGCAGCCCACTTAGCCTAGGCTCACCCCTCCACTTT.

About this clone: An end of the junction differs from the germline gene, which may be a read error. J is TRBJ2-3 and V is TRBV7-2, with D possibly matching TRBD2 (6 bases). This CDR3 contains 12 residues. Looked up from germline, CDR1 is SGHTA and CDR2 is FQGNSA. CDR3 sequence (DNA): TGTGCCAGCAGCTTATTTCAAGGGGAGGTAATCTTT. It translates to CASSLFQGEVIF.

The chain couples TRBV6-5 to TRBJ1-3; D is uncertain. Deletions cut 8 bases from V and 7 bases from J, with 12 bases between. CDR3 length: 12 amino acids. CDR1 is MNHEY, CDR2 SVGAGI, per germline. Written as DNA, the CDR3 is TGTGCCAGCGGAGGCAGTCGCAACACCATATATTTT. Translating gives CASGGSRNTIYF.

V usage is TRBV28 and J usage is TRBJ2-1; 10 bases line up with TRBD2. The CDR3 contains 14 residues. The germline V gene encodes CDR1 MDHEN and CDR2 SYDVKM. Losses at the gene ends were 3 bases for V and 6 bases for J; bases not matched to a gene: 2. The CDR3 DNA follows: TGTGCCAGCAGTTTCATAGCGGGGGGCAATGAGCAGTTCTTC. The encoded protein is CASSFIAGGNEQFF. The full variable domain, completed using reference TRBV28 and TRBJ2-1, is DVKVTQSSRYLVKRTGEKVFLECVQDMDHENMFWYRQDPGLGLRLIYFSYDVKMKEKGDIPEGYSVSREKKERFSLILESASTNQTSMYLCASSFIAGGNEQFFGPGTRLTVL.

The rearrangement joins TRBV28 to TRBJ2-3, with D maybe TRBD2 (7 bases). This CDR3 has 12 amino acids. Germline-derived CDR1 and CDR2 are MDHEN and SYDVKM. V lost 7 bases, J lost 4 bases, and 9 bases lay in between. The chain's CDR3 is CASIGGADTQYF. The CDR3 region has the DNA TGTGCCAGCATAGGGGGGGCAGATACGCAGTATTTT.

The rearrangement joins TRBV15 to TRBJ1-5, with D perhaps TRBD1 (6 bases). This CDR3 region has 15 residues. Per the germline V gene, CDR1 is LNHNV and CDR2 is YYDKDF (reference sequence). Trimming removed 5 bases at V and 3 bases at J, with 14 bases between. Here the CDR3 reads CATSGEGQHNQPQHF. The CDR3 DNA is TGTGCCACCAGCGGGGAAGGACAGCACAATCAGCCCCAGCATTTT.